This section outlines one T cell receptor (beta chain) sequence together with its context. No cognate antigen has been identified for it. No base quality information exists; no much larger clone differs at one position. The data stem from a study of cytomegalovirus exposure and HLA in healthy donors (dated by TCRdb to the late 2010s). Study-level background: In an earlier analysis of several hundred of the donors, approximately 260 Gb of sequence data and about 110 million unique TCR beta sequences from roughly 180 million T cells were reported. About 280 gigabases of sequencing data and approximately 85 million unique TCR sequences were included in an early release covering about 620 HLA-typed donors. Of the roughly 400 genotyped donors, over 80% were placed in the genetic ancestry cluster associated with self-reported Caucasian donors. The study was designed to test whether signatures of past pathogen exposure could be identified by cataloging public T cell receptors. The T cell repertoires of several hundred subjects were profiled by immunosequencing and related to cytomegalovirus serostatus. Along with the roughly 700-subject first cohort, a separate validation cohort of over 90 different subjects was used. To predict cytomegalovirus infection status, the study combined high-throughput TCR immunosequencing, statistical association of individual TCRs with disease status, and machine learning. A later analysis re-examined previously published TCR beta repertoires from more than 650 donors and added high-resolution HLA genotyping to investigate patterns of TCR occurrence. The later analysis used no new phenotypic data to find candidate immune exposures, relying instead on TCR beta sequences and their occurrence across donors. An earlier analysis of 587 of the donors used high-throughput TCR beta sequencing to judge whether each TCR beta V gene segment behaved as functional or pseudogenic. Donor age, sex, ethnicity and CMV serostatus were compiled together with the repertoire data. A later genetic analysis took genome-wide SNP genotypes for about 65% of the 666 donors and used that subset as a discovery cohort. Every repertoire in the discovery cohort had been generated on one and the same sequencing platform. HLA typing included class I and class II loci at four-digit resolution. The number of typed donors differed by locus: roughly 629-640 for A, B, C, DRB1 and DQB1; about 520 for DQA1; 606 for DPA1; and some 450 for DPB1. Five DR-DQ haplotypes were treated as single units for association and clustering because of strong linkage in the cohort. Among 398 genotyped donors of the cohort, an average of about 240,000 unique TCR beta nucleotide sequences were sequenced per donor, roughly 18% of them non-productive.

In total, 630 or so healthy bone marrow donors made up the cohort. Cohort members were all nominally healthy when sampled, although unrecorded immune exposures were likely present. The donor was CMV seropositive and was included in the group of 289 seropositive cohort members. A peripheral blood sample was provided by each donor, and peripheral blood mononuclear cells were used for TCR beta sequencing. The Qiagen DNeasy Blood Extraction Kit was used to extract genomic DNA from the blood cell samples. Here is what the overall study found, with its caveats: A later analysis found that TCR association rates varied across HLA loci, with DRB1 alleles showing the most associated TCRs and HLA-C alleles the fewest. V-gene and J-gene trimming of TCR beta chains was associated with a missense DCLRE1C variant in a later genetic analysis, and the association was replicated in an independent cohort. CMV serostatus was the only immune exposure information available for the cohort. When HLA alleles, especially DR and DQ, strongly co-occurred, TCR associations were difficult to assign to individual alleles. A later analysis found that HLA-associated TCR beta chains were more clonally expanded and had lower generation probabilities than equally common non-associated chains. Several of the top co-occurrence clusters appeared to be linked to parvovirus B19, influenza, CMV and Epstein-Barr virus, according to a later analysis. In this cohort, only TCR beta chains were sequenced, and detectable features were limited by the absence of alpha or paired-chain data. In vitro tests confirmed that a few of the cytomegalovirus-associated TCR beta chains recognize cytomegalovirus antigens. Specific HLA alleles were associated with more than 15,000 TCR beta sequences at a false discovery rate of 0.05 in a later analysis. Because the 87-base-pair reads could not distinguish some IMGT-functional V segments, including TRBV6-2 and TRBV6-3, those segments were excluded. A group of highly shared sequence variants was considered likely to be a technical artifact of the sequencing pipeline. Cytomegalovirus status was reported to be diagnosed by the classifier with high specificity and sensitivity in both the original and validation cohorts. Most TCR sequences were seen in very few donors, while some public TCRs were found in many individuals. The study gave a list of 150 to 200 TCR beta chains associated with cytomegalovirus. Correlated functional status among segregating V segments might be attributable to linkage disequilibrium, but an unknown experimental factor could not be ruled out. Because counts were too low, 15 to 20 rarely observed V segments, including chromosome 9 orphons, were excluded from the earlier analysis of several hundred of the donors. In an earlier analysis of 587 of the donors, most TCR beta V segments appeared in productive rearrangements about 90% or about 30% of the time, broadly matching IMGT annotations. According to the authors, the approach could potentially be generalized to other disease states and immunological phenotypes. According to a later analysis, most CMV-associated TCR beta chains appeared to be HLA-restricted, and the HLA associations seemed to be driven largely by CMV exposure. Presence/absence analyses assumed roughly uniform sequencing depth across donors, an assumption that may not hold. A further reported finding was that TCR beta sequences accurately predicted the HLA-A and HLA-B alleles for most subjects in the first cohort. In a later genetic analysis, fewer N-insertions in productive TCRs were reported among donors in an Asian-associated ancestry cluster than the roughly 700-donor mean. Because some donors lacked HLA typing at each locus, the association tests relied only on the typed subset.

Trimming removed 0 bases from V and 3 bases from J; the gene matches leave 1 base unexplained. Counted from cysteine to phenylalanine, this CDR3 has 14 amino acids. CDR3 DNA only is kept here, 42 bases in frame from base 1. CDR1 and CDR2 are drawn from the germline V gene (reference sequence): PRHDT, FYEKMQ. The library was generated by the immunoSEQ multiplex PCR assay. For the multiplex PCR, a mixture combining 60 forward primers for TCR Vbeta segments and 13 reverse primers for TCR Jbeta segments was used. The CDR3 region of rearranged TCR beta genes was amplified from genomic DNA with a multiplex PCR assay. The Illumina HiSeq System was used to sequence the amplified TCR beta libraries as 87-base-pair reads. In the authors' own workflow: In a later analysis, roughly 80 million unique TCR beta chains were counted across the approximately 670 repertoires, and some 10 million of these chains were shared by at least two donors. Raw reads were error-corrected and collapsed into unique sequences with a nearest-neighbor algorithm that merged closely related sequences to remove PCR and sequencing errors. V, D and J gene segments were assigned by aligning CDR3 sequences to IMGT reference sequences. Each retained sequence needed at least a six-nucleotide match to both a V gene segment and a J gene segment. Rearrangements were classified as productive when the CDR3 lacked stop codons and remained in frame with V and J, and all other rearrangements were classified as non-productive. CDR3 was defined by IMGT convention, running from the second conserved V-encoded cysteine to the conserved J-encoded phenylalanine. The earlier analysis of about 590 of the donors excluded sequences that lacked an unambiguous match to a single V gene segment. An earlier analysis of 500 to 600 of the donors classified V segments as functional when productive rearrangements were above 56.7% and as segregating when the standard deviation between donors was above 5%. To diagnose cytomegalovirus status from the catalog of TCR beta chain sequences, a statistical classification framework was built. V and J gene assignment, in a later analysis, came from comparing TCR nucleotide sequences with IMGT/GENE-DB human TR gene sequences. A later analysis assigned CDR3 sequences and most-parsimonious VDJ recombination scenarios with the TCRdist pipeline. A later analysis defined each TCR beta chain by its CDR3 amino acid sequence plus V-gene family, and excluded reads lacking a unique V-gene family. In a later analysis, several hundred highly shared, low-generation-probability nucleotide sequences were removed to address suspected cross-contamination and a sequencing artifact. In a later analysis, a clonal expansion index was calculated for each public chain from normalized within-repertoire ranks of inferred template counts. Generation probabilities in a later analysis came from a VDJ recombination model fitted to out-of-frame rearrangements, and those results were checked against IGoR. A later analysis scored TCR-TCR, TCR-HLA and TCR-CMV co-occurrence with hypergeometric tests, applying a repertoire-size bias correction to TCR pairs. In a later analysis, false discovery rates were estimated by permuting HLA or CMV assignments 20 times. A later analysis grouped co-occurring TCRs with DBSCAN, adding TCRdist sequence similarity when clustering within HLA-allele-positive subsets. Repertoires with fewer than 30,000 or more than 120,000 public chains were left out of co-occurrence clustering, as were several repertoires with anomalous nucleotide sharing. TCRdb took over this immuneACCESS table, retaining in-frame rearrangements with V and J assigned. Such tables are incomplete; in checked studies, under half of the missing clones stem from an unresolved V gene, and the remainder is unexplained. The V and J calls and clone size were taken over from that table, and D and trimming were inferred from the DNA. The sample data list some 140,000 clones, and about four fifths of these were observed just once. The ten largest clones add up to around 1.2% of the sample.

The receptor was derived from a male donor in good health and CMV-seropositive. Sequencing used PBMCs. The rearrangement joined TRBV13 to TRBJ1-2, and 7 junctional nucleotides match TRBD1. Read as DNA, the sequence is TGTGCCAGCAGCTTAGGAACAGGGGACTATGGCTACACCTTC. The translation is CASSLGTGDYGYTF. With all but the CDR3 taken from the reference TRBV13 and TRBJ1-2 genes, the full variable domain is: AAGVIQSPRHLIKEKRETATLKCYPIPRHDTVYWYQQGPGQDPQFLISFYEKMQSDKGSIPDRFSAQQFSDYHSELNMSSLELGDSALYFCASSLGTGDYGYTFGSGTRLTVV.